What follows are 10 T cell receptor beta chains derived from one specimen sequenced in a study of cytomegalovirus exposure and HLA in healthy donors. The table came from immunoSEQ multiplex PCR; TCRdb's copy has only in-frame clones and leaves some out. The data contain 130,000 to 150,000 clones, 80% to 95% of them singletons. The source material was PBMCs. All receptors come from a man aged 18 to 35 in good health and CMV-seronegative.

CDR3 loop: CASSSGITQYF. CDR3 coding DNA: TGCGCCAGCAGTTCGGGGATAACGCAGTATTTT. The chain employs TRBV10-2 and TRBJ2-3, with D perhaps matching TRBD2 (5 bases). Between the trimmed V and J ends, which lost 5 bases and 9 bases, there was a span of 9 bases. Germline CDR1 is WSHSY and CDR2 is SAAADI. There are 11 residues in the CDR3.

This chain uses TRBV5-4 with TRBJ2-4; a possible D gene is TRBD1 (6 bases). The length of the CDR3 is 13 residues. The ends were cut back, 0 bases at V and 6 bases at J, with 7 bases in the middle. The germline V gene encodes CDR1 SGHNT and CDR2 YYREEE (reference sequence). The CDR3 spells CASSLGGGNIQYF. In nucleotides, the CDR3 is TGTGCCAGCAGCTTGGGAGGGGGAAACATTCAGTACTTC.

This clone is a singleton in its sample. The chain joins TRBV5-6 to TRBJ2-7; D is ambiguous. V lost 2 bases, J lost 3 bases, and 6 bases lay in between. The CDR3 loop spans 12 amino acids. Germline CDR1 is SGHDT and CDR2 is YYEEEE. DNA of the CDR3: TGTGCCAGCAGCTTCTATAGCTACGAGCAGTACTTC. Residues: CASSFYSYEQYF.

The chain combines TRBV29-1 with TRBJ2-7; 7 bases are a match to TRBD1. This CDR3 comprises 14 residues. Germline CDR1 SQVTM, CDR2 ANQGSEA. The V segment lost 5 bases and the J segment 3 bases; nucleotides outside the gene matches: 10. The CDR3 protein is CSVIFRTGYYEQYF. DNA of the CDR3: TGCAGCGTTATCTTCCGGACAGGTTACTACGAGCAGTACTTC.

The chain recombines TRBV29-1 with TRBJ2-1, with D perhaps TRBD1 (6 bases). The CDR3 extends over 12 amino acids. CDR1 and CDR2 from the germline V gene are SQVTM and ANQGSEA. V was trimmed by 1 base and J by 6 bases, leaving 7 bases between them. CDR3 loop: CSVEGGGNEQFF. CDR3 DNA sequence: TGCAGCGTTGAAGGAGGGGGCAATGAGCAGTTCTTC.

The chain is built from TRBV25-1 and TRBJ1-3; D is unresolved. This CDR3 has 14 residues. Per the germline V gene, CDR1 is MGHDK and CDR2 is SYGVNS. V shed 2 bases and J shed 2 bases, with 7 bases lying between them. CDR3 amino acids: CASSERGPGNTIYF. For the CDR3, the DNA is TGTGCCAGCAGTGAACGAGGCCCTGGAAACACCATATATTTT. The full variable domain, completed using reference TRBV25-1 and TRBJ1-3, is EADIYQTPRYLVIGTGKKITLECSQTMGHDKMYWYQQDPGMELHLIHYSYGVNSTEKGDLSSESTVSRIRTEHFPLTLESARPSHTSQYLCASSERGPGNTIYFGEGSWLTVV.

A single count supports this clone. The chain joins TRBV5-1 to TRBJ2-2; D is possibly TRBD1 (6 bases). The CDR3 runs 14 residues. The germline CDR1 and CDR2 sequences are SGHRS and YFSETQ. The V gene lost 4 bases and the J gene lost 3 bases, with 10 bases spanning the gap. CDR3 protein: CASSLGTHTGELFF. The CDR3, as DNA: TGCGCCAGCAGCCTGGGGACACACACCGGGGAGCTGTTTTTT.

The rearrangement joins TRBV19 to TRBJ1-1, with TRBD1 matching over 7 bases. The length of the CDR3 is 15 residues. Germline CDR1 LNHDA, CDR2 SQIVND (reference sequence). The V gene end was trimmed by 3 bases and the J gene end by 4 bases; junction bases not matched to a gene: 8. CDR3 DNA sequence: TGTGCCAGTAGTATTGACAGGGTAGGTACCACTGAAGCTTTCTTT. As protein: CASSIDRVGTTEAFF.

The V and J genes are TRBV5-1 and TRBJ1-1; maybe TRBD1 (5 bases). The CDR3 contains 14 residues. Germline V CDR1 and CDR2: SGHRS, YFSETQ. Trimming took 0 bases from V and 2 from J, leaving 8 bases between them. The CDR3 nucleotides read TGCGCCAGCAGCTTGGGGGGCTTCAACACTGAAGCTTTCTTT. It yields the protein CASSLGGFNTEAFF.

As regards this clone: Since a much larger clone is just one base distant, this may be a read error. V and J are TRBV6-5 and TRBJ1-1, with D possibly being TRBD1 (5 bases). This CDR3 is built from 13 residues. In germline, CDR1 is MNHEY, CDR2 SVGAGI. V gave up 6 bases and J gave up 0 bases, with 8 bases separating them. CDR3 sequence reads: CASRETVNTEAFF. CDR3 DNA sequence: TGTGCCAGCAGGGAGACAGTGAACACTGAAGCTTTCTTT.